This T cell receptor (beta chain) was sequenced in a study of identical twins. Study conclusions and caveats: Interpretation of the results relied on cross-sectional statistical analysis and not on following the same donors. For cord blood, abundant beta clonotypes had fewer insertions, unlike memory repertoires, which showed none.

Each CDR3 protein gets one entry after TCRdb re-called the 5' RACE reads with MiXCR. The table lists 1,800,000 or so distinct CDR3 sequences, about 32% of them singletons. This clonotype came up many times. Antigen: not known. V was pared by 4 bases and J by 4 bases, with 14 bases between. CDR1 is SGHRS and CDR2 is YFSETQ in the germline V gene. The CDR3 spans 14 residues. This TCR was recovered from a newborn girl in good health. This sequence joins TRBV5-1 and TRBJ1-1, with D possibly TRBD1 on 6 matching bases. The sequenced sample consisted of cord blood. As DNA, the CDR3 is TGCGCCAGCAGCCTCACAGGGCTGGGCACTGAAGCTTTCTTT. Residues: CASSLTGLGTEAFF.